This T cell receptor (beta chain) was documented in a study of cytomegalovirus exposure and HLA in healthy donors. The PCR was carried out with 60 Vbeta primers and 13 Jbeta primers. Profiling relied on immunoSEQ multiplex PCR, and the TCRdb table lists in-frame clones only, not all of them. This listing includes roughly 60,000 clones. Germline V CDR1 and CDR2: MNHNY, SVGAGI (reference sequence). The CDR3 sequence is 12 residues long. V lost 0 bases, J lost 12 bases, and 9 bases lay in between. Sequenced sample: PBMCs. This TCR was sampled from a woman between 18 and 29 years old in good health and CMV-seronegative. The chain has TRBV6-6 and TRBJ2-1, with D possibly TRBD2 on 6 matching bases. The DNA for the CDR3 is TGTGCCAGCAGTTACTCTGGAGCGGGGCAGTTCTTC. Translated: CASSYSGAGQFF.